The rows below give T cell receptor beta chains drawn from one sample of a study of cytomegalovirus exposure and HLA in healthy donors. Sequencing was performed with immunoSEQ multiplex PCR; in TCRdb, only in-frame clones are kept and a portion is missing. In the table there are under 250,000 clones, roughly 72% of which are singletons. Sequencing was done on a sample of PBMCs. These receptors all come from a young man in good health and CMV-seronegative. Each CDR3 is given without its conserved first and last residue.

J,V,CDR3
TRBJ2-1,TRBV5-4,ASSSRLAGVNNEQF
TRBJ2-7,TRBV19,ASSRPGTGMDEQY
TRBJ2-5,TRBV5-1,ASSSAGFQETQY
TRBJ1-5,TRBV23-1,ASSQSAGHSQPQH
TRBJ2-1,TRBV5-6,ASSLGAGLAGVNEQF
TRBJ2-7,TRBV29-1,SAASLSSYEQY
TRBJ1-3,TRBV7-7,ASSLDRGPGNTIY
TRBJ2-7,TRBV7-9,ASSFIVGVGHEQY
TRBJ2-7,TRBV5-5,ASSTPGGYEQY
TRBJ1-5,TRBV6-1,ASSEGGRGGRQPQH
TRBJ2-7,TRBV7-9,ASSPGQGIEQY
TRBJ2-7,TRBV27,ASTGRGSGYEQY
TRBJ1-2,TRBV7-9,ASSLGQSYGYT
TRBJ1-1,TRBV10-3,AISTRGLVTEAF
TRBJ2-6,TRBV5-1,ATGSWPSGANVLT
TRBJ2-1,TRBV4-2,ASSQVSGTSKNEQF
TRBJ2-5,TRBV7-9,ASSSRDSQETQY
TRBJ1-3,TRBV5-4,ASSLAGGNTIY
TRBJ2-1,TRBV6-6,ASSPWGEQNEQF
TRBJ1-1,TRBV25-1,ASTDRVGGAF
TRBJ1-5,TRBV28,ASSLGRYSNQPQH
TRBJ2-5,TRBV9,ASSVTIGIGGEQETQY